This passage covers 6 T cell receptor beta chains from one sample sequenced in a study of T-cell memory formation after mild COVID-19. TCRdb ran MiXCR on the 5' RACE reads and lists one entry per CDR3 protein. The sample lists about 340,000 distinct CDR3 sequences, 20% to 25% seen once, with around a fifth in the top ten. The sample was PBMCs or a T cell subset sorted from them (not recorded which). These TCRs come from a man aged 18-30 years who had mild COVID-19 (a few samples of this study predate the infection). Cell type and time point are not known.

This clonotype has just a few counts. The chain employs TRBV6-5 and TRBJ1-1, with D possibly TRBD1 on 5 matching bases. Trimming removed 3 bases at V and 9 bases at J, with 14 bases between. Germline CDR1 is MNHEY and CDR2 is SVGAGI. The length of the CDR3 is 13 residues. This chain's CDR3 is CASSYLGQVKAFF. The CDR3 nucleotides are TGTGCCAGCAGTTATTTGGGGCAGGTAAAAGCTTTCTTT.

The V and J genes are TRBV7-9 and TRBJ2-3, with 8 bases that match TRBD2. CDR1 and CDR2 (germline): SEHNR, FQNEAQ (reference sequence). The J segment lost 4 bases and the V segment lost 4 bases, leaving 4 bases of the junction unmatched. This CDR3 spans 14 amino acids. The CDR3 DNA sequence: TGTGCCAGCAGCTCGGGACTAGAGGCAGATACGCAGTATTTT. Residues: CASSSGLEADTQYF. Complete variable domain (other parts from reference TRBV7-9 and TRBJ2-3): DTGVSQNPRHKITKRGQNVTFRCDPISEHNRLYWYRQTLGQGPEFLTYFQNEAQLEKSRLLSDRFSAERPKGSFSTLEIQRTEQGDSAMYLCASSSGLEADTQYFGPGTRLTVL.

This chain links TRBV14 with TRBJ1-2, with D perhaps matching TRBD1 (5 bases). V dropped 1 base and J dropped 11 bases, with 20 bases sitting between them. The CDR3 extends over 15 amino acids. Germline assignment: CDR1 SGHDN and CDR2 FVKESK. The DNA for the CDR3 is TGTGCCAGCAGCCAAGTCGGGTATGAGCGAAGGGGTTACACCTTC. It codes for CASSQVGYERRGYTF. Full variable domain (remainder filled in from reference TRBV14 and TRBJ1-2): EAGVTQFPSHSVIEKGQTVTLRCDPISGHDNLYWYRRVMGKEIKFLLHFVKESKQDESGMPNNRFLAERTGGTYSTLKVQPAELEDSGVYFCASSQVGYERRGYTFGSGTRLTVV.

The CDR3 loop is CSANLARSNQPQHF. Written as DNA, the CDR3 is TGCAGTGCTAACCTCGCCCGTAGCAATCAGCCCCAGCATTTT. V and J are TRBV20-1 and TRBJ1-5; unclear D gene. The V gene lost 4 bases and the J gene lost 0 bases, with 10 bases spanning the gap. This CDR3 region has 14 residues. Germline CDR1 DFQATT, CDR2 SNEGSKA (reference sequence).

CDR3 loop: CASRGDSGHGEQYF. The CDR3 nucleotides are TGTGCCAGCAGGGGGGACAGTGGGCATGGCGAGCAGTACTTC. The J gene is TRBJ2-7, the V gene TRBV6-5; 7 nucleotides align to TRBD1. Germline values: CDR1 MNHEY, CDR2 SVGAGI. V was clipped by 6 bases and J by 6 bases; unmatched bases: 11. This CDR3 is built from 14 residues.

This chain links TRBV5-1 with TRBJ1-6; 8 bases fit TRBD1. Germline V gene sequence: CDR1 SGHRS, CDR2 YFSETQ. CDR3 length: 15 amino acids. V dropped 4 bases and J dropped 3; count of bases not matched to a gene: 3. CDR3 sequence (DNA): TGCGCCAGCAGCCCCAGGGGGCTCTATAATTCACCCCTCCACTTT. Its protein product is CASSPRGLYNSPLHF.